The subject of this entry is one T cell receptor (beta chain). There are many counts of this clonotype. The target of this receptor is not known. Base-call qualities are not available, and no considerably larger clone is one nucleotide away. This specimen belongs to a study of T-cell reconstitution after alpha-beta-depleted transplantation in children (dated by TCRdb to the mid-2010s). Looking at the study overall: Using TCR repertoire profiling, the study followed T-cell immune reconstitution in a quantitative way in children after TCRalphabeta/CD19-depleted allogeneic hematopoietic cell transplantation.

The CDR3 has 11 amino acids, counting the end cysteine and phenylalanine. Only the CDR3 DNA is retained, 33 bases long and in frame from the first base. A distance of 12 bases separates the germline ends of V and J, which lose 5 bases and 10 bases respectively. Per the germline V gene (reference sequence), DFQATT is the CDR1 and SNEGSKA is the CDR2. The library was obtained by PCR. The sequencing machine was an Illumina HiSeq 2500. Molecular barcoding was employed in the preparation of TCR libraries, with unique molecular identifiers being used to normalize TCRbeta repertoire quantification. Using fastp trimming at Q25 and MiXCR clonotype assembly, TCRdb reanalyzed the public sequencing data and kept in-frame beta chains. Rows matching on CDR3 protein sequence are summarized as one entry with the most common DNA and genes. In this sample the table shows more than 550,000 distinct CDR3 sequences, over 9.5% of which occur a single time. Of the sample, around 4% falls within the top ten clones.

The sequence came from a human donor who donated a stem cell graft to a child with acute myeloid leukemia. The rearrangement joined TRBV20-1 to TRBJ2-1, with TRBD1 perhaps the D gene, on 5 matching bases. The sequences come from PBMCs from the stem cell graft donor, collected from the stem cell graft. The DNA is as follows: TGCAGTGCTCTTAGGGGTGGGGAGCAGTTCTTC. It encodes CSALRGGEQFF.